Listed below are T cell receptor beta chains from one sample, sequenced in a study of T cells after yellow fever vaccination. TCRdb called the 5' RACE reads again in MiXCR, with one record for every CDR3 protein. The repertoire holds 200,000 to 300,000 distinct CDR3 sequences, with about an eighth as singletons. Source: CD4+ T cells sorted from PBMCs, taken 45 days after the yellow fever booster vaccination. These receptors came from a man aged 25 to 45 who received the YFV17D yellow fever vaccine. Each CDR3 is given with its conserved first and last residue. A D gene is named only where the DNA matches it firmly. Some rows mark clone size as missing; the rest say once, few, many or name a class of expanded clone.

V	size	D	J	CDR3	DNA
TRBV7-9	few	NA	TRBJ1-2	CASRDPGAKRYGYTF	TGTGCCAGCAGGGACCCGGGCGCCAAGCGTTATGGCTACACCTTC
TRBV6-5	NA	NA	TRBJ1-1	CASRSGRYEAFF	TGTGCCAGCAGAAGCGGGCGCTATGAAGCTTTCTTT
TRBV5-1	NA	NA	TRBJ2-4	CASSLDWEENIQYF	TGCGCCAGCAGCTTGGATTGGGAAGAAAACATTCAGTACTTC
TRBV5-4	once	NA	TRBJ2-2	CASETLGAGQLFF	TGTGCCAGCGAAACCCTGGGGGCTGGGCAGCTGTTTTTT
TRBV5-1	NA	TRBD2	TRBJ2-7	CASMFTGGSHEQYF	TGCGCCAGCATGTTTACGGGAGGTTCCCACGAGCAGTACTTC
TRBV18	many	NA	TRBJ2-7	CASSPTGTYEQYF	TGTGCCAGCTCACCAACAGGGACCTACGAGCAGTACTTC
TRBV12-5	few	TRBD1	TRBJ2-1	CASGLARDSSYNEQFF	TGTGCTAGTGGTTTGGCTAGGGACAGCTCCTACAATGAGCAGTTCTTC
TRBV20-1	NA	TRBD2	TRBJ2-1	CSARDSKGTSGSYNEQFF	TGCAGTGCTAGAGACTCTAAAGGGACTAGCGGCTCGTACAATGAGCAGTTCTTC
TRBV18	NA	NA	TRBJ1-5	CASSLGPGGQPQHF	TGTGCCAGCTCTCTCGGCCCGGGAGGGCAGCCCCAGCATTTT
TRBV2	few	NA	TRBJ2-1	CASQGVRLNNEQFF	TGTGCCAGCCAAGGGGTTCGGCTCAACAATGAGCAGTTCTTC
TRBV5-1	NA	TRBD1	TRBJ2-2	CASSTGQLKWYGELFF	TGCGCCAGCAGCACGGGACAGCTGAAGTGGTACGGGGAGCTGTTTTTT
TRBV20-1	many	NA	TRBJ2-1	CSARPFEAGSANEQFF	TGCAGTGCTAGGCCATTCGAGGCGGGATCGGCCAATGAGCAGTTCTTC
TRBV7-2	few	TRBD2	TRBJ2-1	CASLQTSGSYNEQFF	TGTGCCAGCCTCCAAACTAGCGGTTCCTACAATGAGCAGTTCTTC
TRBV12-3/TRBV12-4	NA	NA	TRBJ2-5	CSSSLVRGETQYF	TGTTCCAGCAGTTTGGTTCGGGGAGAGACCCAGTACTTC